This TCR beta chain was sequenced in a study of cytomegalovirus exposure and HLA in healthy donors. Study-wide context: Researchers previously reported finding more than 100 million unique TCR beta sequences from roughly 180 million T cells.

The J segment lost 7 bases and the V segment lost 5 bases, leaving 6 bases of the junction unmatched. In germline, CDR1 is SNHLY, CDR2 FYNNEI. The CDR3 runs to 13 residues. Findings and limits, study-wide: HLA allele associations emerged for under 20,000 TCR beta sequences in a later analysis, at 0.05 false discovery rate. As a later analysis showed, a missense DCLRE1C variant was linked to trimming of TCR beta V- and J-genes. The authors later found TCR association rates varying by HLA locus, with DRB1 most and HLA-C fewest.

As for this clone: No antigen is known for it.

The PCR used 60 Vbeta and 13 Jbeta primers. Assay used: immunoSEQ multiplex PCR; TCRdb lists only in-frame clones, some missing. The sample includes approximately 140,000 clones, roughly four fifths seen only once; the top ten take 8.8%. The rearrangement uses TRBV2 and TRBJ1-1; 8 nucleotides line up with TRBD1. The sequenced sample consisted of PBMCs. The source is a woman between 50 and 59 years old in good health and CMV-seropositive. In DNA, the CDR3 is TGTGCCAGCAGTTACCGACAGGGGATTGAAGCTTTCTTT. It yields the protein CASSYRQGIEAFF.